This TCR beta chain was identified during a study of blood T cell repertoires in COVID-19. Study overall: Specimens from acute and convalescent COVID-19 originated in the United States, Italy and Spain. From T cells, B-cell-depleted T cells, or PBMCs came the material, which was cDNA or gDNA.

The sample holds a few counts of this clone. The CDR3 totals 13 residues. Germline V gene data show CDR1 as SNHLY and CDR2 as FYNNEI. V was pared by 10 bases and J by 4 bases, with 16 bases between. Enrolment of Seattle patients took place during active infection, and they were followed longitudinally. Original methodology: Reference gene primers were amplified, and this amplification served to estimate nucleated cell counts. Repertoires were generated with immunoSEQ multiplex PCR, while TCRdb's copy carries only in-frame clones and drops some. V and J calls and clone size come straight from that table; D and trimming were deduced from the DNA. The sample has over 60,000 clones, roughly 80% seen once; the top ten hold more than 12%.

Sequencing was carried out using peripheral blood. This sequence was found in a man in his 60s with COVID-19, enrolled during active disease. The gene calls are TRBV2 and TRBJ2-5; TRBD2 might be the D (5 bases). The CDR3 spells CATYRGTLETQYF. The CDR3 region has the DNA TGTGCCACTTATCGGGGTACCCTAGAGACCCAGTACTTC.